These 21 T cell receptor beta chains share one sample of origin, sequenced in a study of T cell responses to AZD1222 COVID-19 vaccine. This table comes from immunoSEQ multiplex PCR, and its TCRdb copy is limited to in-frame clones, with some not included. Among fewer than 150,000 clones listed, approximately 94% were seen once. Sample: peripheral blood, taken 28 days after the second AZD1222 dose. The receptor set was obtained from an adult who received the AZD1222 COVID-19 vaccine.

CDR3 coding DNA: TGCGCCAGCAGCCCGAGCTCTGGAAACACCATATATTTT. Translating gives CASSPSSGNTIYF. V gene TRBV5-1 combines with J gene TRBJ1-3; the D is unclear. Germline V lookup: CDR1 SGHRS, CDR2 YFSETQ. The V end lost 4 bases, the J end lost 0 bases, and 5 bases lay between the germline ends. The CDR3 extends over 13 amino acids.

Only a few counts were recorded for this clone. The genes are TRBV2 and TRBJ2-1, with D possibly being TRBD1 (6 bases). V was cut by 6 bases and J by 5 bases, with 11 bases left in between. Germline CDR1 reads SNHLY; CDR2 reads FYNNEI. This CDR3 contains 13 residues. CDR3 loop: CASRGAGDNEQFF. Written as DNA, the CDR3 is TGTGCCAGCAGGGGGGCAGGGGACAATGAGCAGTTCTTC.

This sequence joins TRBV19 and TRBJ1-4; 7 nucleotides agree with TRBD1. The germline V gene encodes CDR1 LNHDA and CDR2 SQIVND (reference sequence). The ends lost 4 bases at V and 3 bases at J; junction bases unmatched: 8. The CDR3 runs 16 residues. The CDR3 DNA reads TGTGCCAGTAGTAGACCCGGACAGGCTTCTAATGAAAAACTGTTTTTT. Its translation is CASSRPGQASNEKLFF.

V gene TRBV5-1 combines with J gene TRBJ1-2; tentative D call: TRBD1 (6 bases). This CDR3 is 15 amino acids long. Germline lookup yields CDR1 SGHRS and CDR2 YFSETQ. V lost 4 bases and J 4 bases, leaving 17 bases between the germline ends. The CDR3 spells CASSKYREPTYGYTF. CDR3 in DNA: TGCGCCAGCAGCAAGTACAGGGAACCGACCTATGGCTACACCTTC.

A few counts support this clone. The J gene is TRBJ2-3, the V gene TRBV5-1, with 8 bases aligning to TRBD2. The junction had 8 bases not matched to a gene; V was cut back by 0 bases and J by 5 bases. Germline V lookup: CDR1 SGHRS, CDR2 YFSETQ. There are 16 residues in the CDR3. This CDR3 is CASSLGYAGGLDTQYF. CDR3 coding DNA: TGCGCCAGCAGCTTGGGGTATGCGGGGGGTCTAGATACGCAGTATTTT.

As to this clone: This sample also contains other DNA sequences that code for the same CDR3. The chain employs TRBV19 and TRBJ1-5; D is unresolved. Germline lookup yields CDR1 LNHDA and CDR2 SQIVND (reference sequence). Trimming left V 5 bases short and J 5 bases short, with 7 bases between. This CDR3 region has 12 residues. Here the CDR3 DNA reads TGTGCCAGTAGTTCCGGTTATCAGCCCCAGCATTTT. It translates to CASSSGYQPQHF.

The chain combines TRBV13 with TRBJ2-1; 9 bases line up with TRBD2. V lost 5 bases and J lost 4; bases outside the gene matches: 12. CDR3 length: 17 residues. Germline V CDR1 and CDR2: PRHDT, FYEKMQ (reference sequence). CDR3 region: CASSPAGTSRNYNEQFF. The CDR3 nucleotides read TGTGCCAGCAGCCCGGCCGGGACTAGCAGGAATTACAATGAGCAGTTCTTC.

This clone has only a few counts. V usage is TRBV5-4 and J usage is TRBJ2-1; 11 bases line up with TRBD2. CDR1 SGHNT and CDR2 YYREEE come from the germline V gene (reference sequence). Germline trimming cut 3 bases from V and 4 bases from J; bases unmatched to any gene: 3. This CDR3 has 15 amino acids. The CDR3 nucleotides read TGTGCCAGCAGCTCCGGGACTAGCGGTTACAATGAGCAGTTCTTC. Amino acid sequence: CASSSGTSGYNEQFF.

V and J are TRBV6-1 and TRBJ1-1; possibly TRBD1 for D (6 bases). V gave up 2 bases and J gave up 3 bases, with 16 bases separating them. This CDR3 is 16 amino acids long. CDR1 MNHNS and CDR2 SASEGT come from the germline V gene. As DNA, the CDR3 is TGTGCCAGCAGTGAATGGGGCAGGGGACCGCACACTGAAGCTTTCTTT. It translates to CASSEWGRGPHTEAFF.

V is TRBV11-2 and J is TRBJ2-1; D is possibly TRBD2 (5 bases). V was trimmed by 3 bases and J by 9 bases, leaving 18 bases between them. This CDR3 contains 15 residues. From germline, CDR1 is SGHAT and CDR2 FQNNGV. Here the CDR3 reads CASSFVTRETGEQFF. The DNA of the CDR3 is TGTGCCAGCAGCTTCGTGACCCGGGAAACGGGTGAGCAGTTCTTC.

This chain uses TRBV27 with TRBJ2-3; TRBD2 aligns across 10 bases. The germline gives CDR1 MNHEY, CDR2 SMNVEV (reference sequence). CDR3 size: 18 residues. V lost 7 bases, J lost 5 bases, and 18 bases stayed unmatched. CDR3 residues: CASTLQLLGLAEVDTQYF. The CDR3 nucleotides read TGTGCCAGCACGCTCCAACTGCTAGGACTAGCGGAAGTAGATACGCAGTATTTT.

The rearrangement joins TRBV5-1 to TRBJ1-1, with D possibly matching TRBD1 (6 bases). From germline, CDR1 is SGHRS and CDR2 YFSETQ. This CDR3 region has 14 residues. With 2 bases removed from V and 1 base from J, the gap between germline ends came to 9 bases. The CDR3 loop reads CASSFGDTNTEAFF. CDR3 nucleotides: TGCGCCAGCAGCTTTGGGGACACGAACACTGAAGCTTTCTTT.

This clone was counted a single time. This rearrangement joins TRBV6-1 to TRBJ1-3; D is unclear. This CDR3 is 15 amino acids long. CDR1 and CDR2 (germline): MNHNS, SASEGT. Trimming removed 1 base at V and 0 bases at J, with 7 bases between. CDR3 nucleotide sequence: TGTGCCAGCAGTGAAGGGGTTCCCTCTGGAAACACCATATATTTT. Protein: CASSEGVPSGNTIYF.

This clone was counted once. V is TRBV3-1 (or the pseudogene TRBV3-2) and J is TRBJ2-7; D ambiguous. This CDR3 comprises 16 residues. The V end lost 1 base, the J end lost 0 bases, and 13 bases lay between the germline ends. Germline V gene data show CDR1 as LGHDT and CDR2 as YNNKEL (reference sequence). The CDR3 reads CASSQVHTISSYEQYF. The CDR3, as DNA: TGTGCCAGCAGCCAAGTTCACACTATTAGCTCCTACGAGCAGTACTTC.

CDR3 nucleotides: TGTGCCAGCAGCCGACAGGGCCCCAATGAGCAGTTCTTC. It yields the protein CASSRQGPNEQFF. The V and J genes are TRBV27 and TRBJ2-1; 7 positions agree with TRBD1. The junction had 5 bases not matched to a gene; V was cut back by 6 bases and J by 6 bases. CDR3 size: 13 residues. CDR1 is MNHEY, CDR2 SMNVEV, per germline (reference sequence).

The CDR3 protein is CASSLQGYEQFF. The CDR3 DNA reads as TGTGCCAGCAGCTTACAAGGCTATGAGCAGTTCTTC. This chain joins TRBV11-2 and TRBJ2-1; D gene ambiguous. CDR1 is SGHAT, CDR2 FQNNGV, per germline. The CDR3 sequence is 12 residues long. V was pared by 2 bases and J by 8 bases, with 7 bases between.

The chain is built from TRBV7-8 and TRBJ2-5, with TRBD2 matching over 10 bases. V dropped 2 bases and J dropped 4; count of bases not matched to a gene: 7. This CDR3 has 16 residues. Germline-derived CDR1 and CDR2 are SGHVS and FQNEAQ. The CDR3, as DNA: TGTGCCAGCAGCTTACGAGCGGGGGGGCTCGGAGAGACCCAGTACTTC. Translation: CASSLRAGGLGETQYF.

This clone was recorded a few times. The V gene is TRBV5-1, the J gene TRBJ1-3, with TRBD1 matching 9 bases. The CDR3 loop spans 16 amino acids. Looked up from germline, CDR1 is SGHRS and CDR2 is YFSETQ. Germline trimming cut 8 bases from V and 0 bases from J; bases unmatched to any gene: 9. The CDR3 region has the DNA TGCGCCAGTCGGGACAGGGACCTGAACTCTGGAAACACCATATATTTT. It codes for CASRDRDLNSGNTIYF.

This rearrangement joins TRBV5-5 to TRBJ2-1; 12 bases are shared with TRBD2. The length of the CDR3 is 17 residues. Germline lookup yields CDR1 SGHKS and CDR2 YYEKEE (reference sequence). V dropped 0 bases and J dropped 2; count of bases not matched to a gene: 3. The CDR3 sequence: CASSLDLAGGPYNEQFF. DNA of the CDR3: TGTGCCAGCAGCTTGGACCTAGCGGGAGGGCCCTACAATGAGCAGTTCTTC.

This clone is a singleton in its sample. For the CDR3, the DNA is TGTGCCAGCAGCCAACTAGGAACAGACCGTGAGCAGTTCTTC. Translated, it gives CASSQLGTDREQFF. The gene calls are TRBV4-2 and TRBJ2-1; D unclear. The CDR3 consists of 14 residues. Per the germline V gene, CDR1 is LGHNA and CDR2 is YNFKEQ. Trimming left V 2 bases short and J 9 bases short, with 14 bases between.

The CDR3 spells CASSQWTGAGDSYNSPLHF. The CDR3 DNA reads as TGTGCCAGCAGCCAATGGACGGGGGCAGGGGACTCCTATAATTCACCCCTCCACTTT. The chain carries TRBV5-6 and TRBJ1-6; D is possibly TRBD1 (6 bases). V lost 4 bases, J lost 0 bases, and 20 bases lay in between. Germline V gene data show CDR1 as SGHDT and CDR2 as YYEEEE. The CDR3 consists of 19 residues.